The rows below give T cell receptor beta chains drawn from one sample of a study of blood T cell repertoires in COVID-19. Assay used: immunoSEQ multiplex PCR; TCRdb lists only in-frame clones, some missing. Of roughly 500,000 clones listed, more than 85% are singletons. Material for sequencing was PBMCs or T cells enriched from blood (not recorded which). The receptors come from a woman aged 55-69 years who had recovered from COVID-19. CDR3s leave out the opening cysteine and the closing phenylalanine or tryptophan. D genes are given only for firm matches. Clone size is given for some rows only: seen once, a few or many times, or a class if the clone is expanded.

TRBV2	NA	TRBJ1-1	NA	ASRGWGRTEAF
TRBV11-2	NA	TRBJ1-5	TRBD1	ASSSTQGAGQPQH
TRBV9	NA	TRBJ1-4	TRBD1	ASSAGTGLNEKLF
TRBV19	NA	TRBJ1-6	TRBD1	ASSTGTGGSPLH
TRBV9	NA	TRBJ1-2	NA	ASSPGVVDGYT
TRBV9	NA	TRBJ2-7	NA	ASSVGDRSYEQY
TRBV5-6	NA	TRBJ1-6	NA	ASSLVGEGLSSYNSPLH
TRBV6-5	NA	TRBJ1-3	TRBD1	ASSRDRGPGNTIY
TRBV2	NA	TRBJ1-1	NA	ASSSGSSIKAF
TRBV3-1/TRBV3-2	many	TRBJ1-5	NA	ASSKTGGNQPQH
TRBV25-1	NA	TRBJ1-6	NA	ASSEQGIHSPLH
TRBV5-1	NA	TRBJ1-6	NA	ASSLVEVGSKSPLH
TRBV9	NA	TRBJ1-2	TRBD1	ASSVDRGGSYGYT
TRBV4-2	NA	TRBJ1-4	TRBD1	ASSLTGWREKLF
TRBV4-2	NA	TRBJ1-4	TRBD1	ASSRQQGEKLF
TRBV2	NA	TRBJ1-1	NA	ASEVRDEAF
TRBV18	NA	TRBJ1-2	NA	ASSPPGRVNYGYT
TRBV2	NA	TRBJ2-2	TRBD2	ASCRGENTGELF
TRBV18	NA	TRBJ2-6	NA	ASSPGGPNSGANVLT
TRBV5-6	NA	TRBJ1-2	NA	ASSLQKYQTYT
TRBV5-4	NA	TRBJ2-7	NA	ASSSPDRISYEQY
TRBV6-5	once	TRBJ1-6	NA	ASTSGVYSPLH
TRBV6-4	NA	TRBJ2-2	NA	ASRIEGTGELF
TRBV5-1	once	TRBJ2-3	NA	ASSSGHSTDTQY
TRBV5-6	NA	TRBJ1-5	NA	ASSGGARGINQPQH
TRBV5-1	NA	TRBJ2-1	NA	ASSLSGLLYNEQF
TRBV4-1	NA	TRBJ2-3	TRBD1	ASSPGQGTDTQY
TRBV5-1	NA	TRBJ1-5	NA	ASSLQFDQPQH
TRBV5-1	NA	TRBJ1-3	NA	ASSDPISGYTIY
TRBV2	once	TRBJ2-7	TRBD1	ASLTGGSYEQY
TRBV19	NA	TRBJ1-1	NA	ASRFGGSAEAF
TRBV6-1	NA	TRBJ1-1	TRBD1	ASSENTGGTEAF
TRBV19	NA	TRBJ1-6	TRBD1	ASRQGESPLH
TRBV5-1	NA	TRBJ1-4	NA	ASSSGHGPTNEKLF
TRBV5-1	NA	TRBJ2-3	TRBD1	ASSSRQGTTDTQY
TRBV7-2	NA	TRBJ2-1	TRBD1	ASSLTGGTYNEQF
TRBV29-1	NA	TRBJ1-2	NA	SVESRATNYGYT
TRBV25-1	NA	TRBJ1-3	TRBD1	ASSEPTGAGNTIY
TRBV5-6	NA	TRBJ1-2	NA	ASSNWDTAYYGYT
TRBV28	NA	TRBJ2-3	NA	ASSIRGASTDTQY
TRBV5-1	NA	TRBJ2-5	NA	ASSRPEAAETQY
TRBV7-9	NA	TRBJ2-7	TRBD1	ASSFPGGSYEQY
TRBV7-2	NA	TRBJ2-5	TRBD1	ASSFTGTGWQETQY
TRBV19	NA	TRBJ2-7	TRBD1	ASSAGTGSSYEQY
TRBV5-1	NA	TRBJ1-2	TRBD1	ASSLGQGDNYGYT
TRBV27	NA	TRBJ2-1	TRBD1	ASSMTGFGEQF